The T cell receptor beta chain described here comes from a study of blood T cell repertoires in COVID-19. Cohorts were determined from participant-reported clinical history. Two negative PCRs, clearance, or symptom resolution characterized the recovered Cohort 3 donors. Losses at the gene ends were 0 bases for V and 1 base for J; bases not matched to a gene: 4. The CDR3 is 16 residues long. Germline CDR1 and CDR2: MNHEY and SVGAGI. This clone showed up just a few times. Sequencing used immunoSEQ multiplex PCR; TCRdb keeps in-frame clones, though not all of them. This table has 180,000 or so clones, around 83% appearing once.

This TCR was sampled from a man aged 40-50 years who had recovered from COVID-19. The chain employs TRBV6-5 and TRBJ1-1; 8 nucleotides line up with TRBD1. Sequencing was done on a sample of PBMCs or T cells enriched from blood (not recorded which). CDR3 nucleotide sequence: TGTGCCAGCAGTTACTCGACAGGGGCAGGGAACACTGAAGCTTTCTTT. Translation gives CASSYSTGAGNTEAFF.